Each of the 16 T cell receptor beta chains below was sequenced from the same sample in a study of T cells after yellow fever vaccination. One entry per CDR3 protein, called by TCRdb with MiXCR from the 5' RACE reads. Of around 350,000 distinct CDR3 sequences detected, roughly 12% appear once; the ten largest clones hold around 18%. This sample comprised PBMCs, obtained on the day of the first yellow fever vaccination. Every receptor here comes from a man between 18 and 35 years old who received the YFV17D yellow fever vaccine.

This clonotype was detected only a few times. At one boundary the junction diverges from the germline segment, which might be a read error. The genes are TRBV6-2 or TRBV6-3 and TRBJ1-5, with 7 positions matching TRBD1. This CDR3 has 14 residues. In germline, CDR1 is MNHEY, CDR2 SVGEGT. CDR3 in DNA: TGTGCCAGCAGCGAAGTGGGACAGTCCCTATCGGTGAATTTT. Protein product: CASSEVGQSLSVNF.

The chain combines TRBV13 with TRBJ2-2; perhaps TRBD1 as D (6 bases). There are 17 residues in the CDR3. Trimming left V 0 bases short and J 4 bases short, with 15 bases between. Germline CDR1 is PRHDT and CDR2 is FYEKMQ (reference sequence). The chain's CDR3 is CASSLGPGAPGTGELFF. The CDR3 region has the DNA TGTGCCAGCAGCTTAGGTCCAGGGGCGCCGGGCACCGGGGAGCTGTTTTTT.

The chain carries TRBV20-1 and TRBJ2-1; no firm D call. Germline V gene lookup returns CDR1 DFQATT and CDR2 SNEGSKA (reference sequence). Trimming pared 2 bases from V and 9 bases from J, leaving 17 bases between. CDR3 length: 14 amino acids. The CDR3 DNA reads TGCAGTGCTAGACCCCTTAAGGGCGCTATTGAGCAGTTCTTC. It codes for CSARPLKGAIEQFF.

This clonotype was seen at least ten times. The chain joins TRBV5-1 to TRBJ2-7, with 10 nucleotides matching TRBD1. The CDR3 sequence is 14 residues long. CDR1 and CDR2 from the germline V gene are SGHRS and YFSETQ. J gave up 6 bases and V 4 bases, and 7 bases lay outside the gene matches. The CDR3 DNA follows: TGCGCCAGCAGCCCCGGACAGGGGGAATGCGAGCAGTACGTC. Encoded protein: CASSPGQGECEQYV.

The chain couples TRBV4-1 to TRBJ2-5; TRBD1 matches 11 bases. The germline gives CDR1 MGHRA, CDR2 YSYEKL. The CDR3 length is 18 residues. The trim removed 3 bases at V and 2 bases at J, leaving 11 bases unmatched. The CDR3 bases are TGCGCCAGCAGCCACCCTTTAACCGGGGACAGGGGGCAAGAGACCCAGTACTTC. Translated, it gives CASSHPLTGDRGQETQYF.

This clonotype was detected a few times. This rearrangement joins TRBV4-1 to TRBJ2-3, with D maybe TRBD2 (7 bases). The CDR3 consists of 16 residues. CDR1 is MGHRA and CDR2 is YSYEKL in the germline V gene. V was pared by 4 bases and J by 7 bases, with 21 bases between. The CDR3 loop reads CASSPGGQAGANTQYF. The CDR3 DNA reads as TGCGCCAGCAGCCCCGGGGGGCAGGCCGGCGCGAATACGCAGTATTTT.

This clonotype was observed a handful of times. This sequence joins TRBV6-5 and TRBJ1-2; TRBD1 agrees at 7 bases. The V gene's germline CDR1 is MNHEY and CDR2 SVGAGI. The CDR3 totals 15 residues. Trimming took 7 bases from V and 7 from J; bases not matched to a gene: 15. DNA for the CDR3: TGTGCCAGCAACGCCTACTGGACAGGTGTGAGTGGCTACACCTTC. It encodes CASNAYWTGVSGYTF.

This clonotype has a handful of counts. CDR3 in DNA: TGTGCCACCAGTGATTTGTCGGGACCTAGCACAGATACGCAGTATTTT. Encoded protein: CATSDLSGPSTDTQYF. This chain connects TRBV24-1 to TRBJ2-3; D is possibly TRBD1 or TRBD2 (5 bases each). The CDR3 runs 16 residues. The germline V gene encodes CDR1 KGHDR and CDR2 SFDVKD. V lost 0 bases and J lost 0, with 9 bases in between.

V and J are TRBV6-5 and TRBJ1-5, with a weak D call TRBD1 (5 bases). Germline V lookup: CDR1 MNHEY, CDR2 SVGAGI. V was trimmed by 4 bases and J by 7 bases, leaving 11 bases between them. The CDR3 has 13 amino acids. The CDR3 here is CASSSPGGQPQHF. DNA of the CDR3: TGTGCCAGCAGTTCCCCGGGGGGGCAGCCCCAGCATTTT.

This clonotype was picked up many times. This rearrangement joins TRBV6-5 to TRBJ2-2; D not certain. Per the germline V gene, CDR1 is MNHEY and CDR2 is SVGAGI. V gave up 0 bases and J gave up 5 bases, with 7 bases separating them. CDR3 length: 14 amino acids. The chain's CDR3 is CASSYSRITGELFF. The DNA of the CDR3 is TGTGCCAGCAGTTACTCGAGGATAACCGGGGAGCTGTTTTTT.

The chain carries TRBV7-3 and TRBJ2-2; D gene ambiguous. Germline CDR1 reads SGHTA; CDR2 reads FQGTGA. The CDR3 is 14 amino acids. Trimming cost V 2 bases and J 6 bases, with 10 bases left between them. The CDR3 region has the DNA TGTGCCAGCAGCTTAGACTGGAAGCCCGGGGAGCTGTTTTTT. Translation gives CASSLDWKPGELFF.

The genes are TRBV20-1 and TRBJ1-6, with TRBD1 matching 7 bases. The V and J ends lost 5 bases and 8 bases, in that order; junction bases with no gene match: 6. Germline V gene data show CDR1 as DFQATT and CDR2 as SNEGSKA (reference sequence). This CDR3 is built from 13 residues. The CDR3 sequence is CSALPGGDSPLHF. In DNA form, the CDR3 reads TGCAGTGCTCTTCCAGGGGGAGATTCACCCCTCCACTTT.

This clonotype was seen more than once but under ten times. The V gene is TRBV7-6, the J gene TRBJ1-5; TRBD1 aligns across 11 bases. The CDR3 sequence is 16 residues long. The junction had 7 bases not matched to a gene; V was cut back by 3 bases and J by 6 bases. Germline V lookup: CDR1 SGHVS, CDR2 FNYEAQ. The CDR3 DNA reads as TGTGCCAGCAGCTTCCCCGGGACAGGGGGTTCTCAGCCCCAGCATTTT. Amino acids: CASSFPGTGGSQPQHF.

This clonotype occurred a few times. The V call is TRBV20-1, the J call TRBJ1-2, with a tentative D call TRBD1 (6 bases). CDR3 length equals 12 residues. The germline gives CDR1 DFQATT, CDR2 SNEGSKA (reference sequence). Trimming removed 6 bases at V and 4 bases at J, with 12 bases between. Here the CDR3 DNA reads TGCAGTGCCAGGGTGGGGGCCTATGGCTACACCTTC. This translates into CSARVGAYGYTF.

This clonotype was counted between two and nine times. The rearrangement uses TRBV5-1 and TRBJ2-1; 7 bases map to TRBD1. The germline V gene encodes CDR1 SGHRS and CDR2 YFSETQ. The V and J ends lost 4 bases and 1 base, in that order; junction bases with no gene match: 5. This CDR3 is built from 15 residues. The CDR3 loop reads CASSLTGESYNEQFF. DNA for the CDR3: TGCGCCAGCAGCCTTACAGGGGAGTCCTACAATGAGCAGTTCTTC.

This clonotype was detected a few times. CDR3: CASSQPGQDTQYF. For the CDR3, the DNA is TGCGCCAGCAGCCAGCCCGGCCAAGATACGCAGTATTTT. This chain uses TRBV4-3 with TRBJ2-3; D gene uncertain. The CDR3 loop spans 13 amino acids. V shed 3 bases and J shed 5 bases, with 9 bases lying between them. Germline V gene sequence: CDR1 LGHNA, CDR2 YSLEER.